This TCR beta chain was obtained from a study of T cells after yellow fever vaccination. For the study at large: Preparing low-cell-number fractions relied on SMART-Seq v4 Ultra Low Input.

This clonotype has a count of ten or more. Its antigen is as yet unknown. Study outcomes and limitations: Reappearing after the booster were most of the clones from primary vaccination (roughly 95% CD4, approximately 85% CD8).

Generation of TCR cDNA used 5'RACE template switching (which added a universal primer site and UMIs). MiXCR, applied by TCRdb to the 5' RACE reads, yields one record per CDR3 protein. The sample comprises approximately 510,000 distinct CDR3 sequences, around a fifth of which are singletons, and about 16% rests with the top ten. This CDR3 region has 16 residues. Unmatched junction bases numbered 6, after V lost 2 bases and J lost 5 bases. This sequence originates from a man aged 18-30 years who received the YFV17D yellow fever vaccine. Source: PBMCs, taken about 20 days after the first yellow fever vaccination. The chain employs TRBV12-3 or TRBV12-4 and TRBJ2-5; TRBD2 aligns across 12 bases. The CDR3 here is CASSLSSGGAGETQYF. DNA for the CDR3: TGTGCCAGCAGTTTATCTAGCGGGGGGGCGGGTGAGACCCAGTACTTC.